This T cell receptor (beta chain) was captured by sequencing in a study of post-analysis software for immune sequencing data. Across the study: As for disease course, relapsing-remitting, secondary progressive and progressive-relapsing multiple sclerosis were all included.

TCR beta libraries were prepared from cDNA with unique molecular identifiers. Some 500,000 cDNA molecules were recovered from an input of about 0.9 to 11 million T cells. TCRdb itself ran the PCR reads through MiXCR, one entry per CDR3 protein. The sample lists 450,000 or so distinct CDR3 sequences; less than 45% were seen once. CDR3 length: 15 amino acids. In germline, CDR1 is DFQATT, CDR2 SNEGSKA (reference sequence). Trimming pared 3 bases from V and 1 base from J, leaving 15 bases between. Study findings and constraints: Comparison of patients with controls showed five or six TRBV segments more frequent in patients, TRBV5-6, TRBV5-1 and TRBV20-1 among them.

Remarks on this clonotype: The antigen is unknown.

The chain carries TRBV20-1 and TRBJ1-1, with D possibly TRBD1 on 6 matching bases. The sample was blood. The TCR sequence derives from a girl aged 5-17 years with multiple sclerosis. The CDR3 DNA reads as TGCAGTGCTAGGAAACCGGGACACAGGAACACTGAAGCTTTCTTT. This codes for CSARKPGHRNTEAFF.